The rows below give T cell receptor beta chains drawn from one sample of a study of breast tumors, draining lymph nodes, adjacent tissues. TCRdb redid the calling of the multiplex PCR reads with MiXCR, one entry per CDR3 protein. The sample records around 190,000 distinct CDR3 sequences, roughly 30% being singletons. What was sequenced was axillary lymph node tissue. These receptor sequences come from a female donor with breast cancer. Some clones in this sample may be carry-over from other donors' samples. Each CDR3 is given with its conserved first and last residue. The order of the fields is clone size, D gene, V gene, CDR3 protein. A D gene is named only where the DNA matches it firmly. Some rows have no size entry. The others give once, few or many, or a class for an expanded clone.

clone size: .
D gene: .
V gene: TRBV7-9
CDR3 protein: CASSQALYGYTF

clone size: many
D gene: .
V gene: TRBV2
CDR3 protein: CASQVYNEQFF

clone size: many
D gene: TRBD1
V gene: TRBV6-6
CDR3 protein: CASSYEGQGYAGNTIYF

clone size: many
D gene: TRBD1
V gene: TRBV7-6
CDR3 protein: CASSLSPGQRDYNEQFF

clone size: many
D gene: .
V gene: TRBV7-8
CDR3 protein: CASSLYRPSSGNTIYF

clone size: .
D gene: .
V gene: TRBV5-6
CDR3 protein: CASRWGLRNEQFF

clone size: .
D gene: .
V gene: TRBV6-6
CDR3 protein: CASSPPKSLSPYEQYF

clone size: .
D gene: TRBD1
V gene: TRBV29-1
CDR3 protein: CSAGTANSPLHF

clone size: .
D gene: TRBD1
V gene: TRBV4-2
CDR3 protein: CASSPPNRGNNANVLTF

clone size: many
D gene: TRBD2
V gene: TRBV9
CDR3 protein: CASSPRTSGFYEQYF

clone size: .
D gene: TRBD1
V gene: TRBV4-2
CDR3 protein: CASSQEGTGTFF

clone size: .
D gene: .
V gene: TRBV27
CDR3 protein: CASAQGAGELFF

clone size: many
D gene: .
V gene: TRBV9
CDR3 protein: CASSVTGGYQETQYF

clone size: .
D gene: .
V gene: TRBV29-1
CDR3 protein: CSVQTSSPNEQFF

clone size: .
D gene: .
V gene: TRBV10-2
CDR3 protein: CASSSDSDSPLHF

clone size: many
D gene: .
V gene: TRBV11-3
CDR3 protein: CASSPASYNEQFF

clone size: few
D gene: TRBD1
V gene: TRBV10-3
CDR3 protein: CATSYGTGFF

clone size: .
D gene: TRBD1
V gene: TRBV4-3
CDR3 protein: CASSQADRVNTEAFF

clone size: many
D gene: TRBD1
V gene: TRBV20-1
CDR3 protein: CSARGQGGYGYTF

clone size: .
D gene: .
V gene: TRBV2
CDR3 protein: CASSANDINNEQFF

clone size: many
D gene: .
V gene: TRBV2
CDR3 protein: CASSELGERNQPQHF

clone size: many
D gene: TRBD2
V gene: TRBV7-9
CDR3 protein: CASSFPLAGAIMNTGELFF

clone size: .
D gene: .
V gene: TRBV4-2
CDR3 protein: CASSRTGGEQCF

clone size: many
D gene: .
V gene: TRBV5-6
CDR3 protein: CASSSDRYGTDTQYF

clone size: many
D gene: TRBD1
V gene: TRBV7-9
CDR3 protein: CASSYGQAGVNEKLFF

clone size: many
D gene: .
V gene: TRBV9
CDR3 protein: CASEFPSRGASYEQYF

clone size: many
D gene: .
V gene: TRBV4-1
CDR3 protein: CASSRENSNQPQHF

clone size: few
D gene: .
V gene: TRBV27
CDR3 protein: CASSPRVNYGYTF

clone size: many
D gene: .
V gene: TRBV29-1
CDR3 protein: CSGQEGTGNTIYF

clone size: few
D gene: .
V gene: TRBV6-2/TRBV6-3
CDR3 protein: CASSRALSSYEQYF

clone size: .
D gene: .
V gene: TRBV29-1
CDR3 protein: CSVASGEGQETQYF